The rows below give T cell receptor beta chains drawn from one sample of a study of blood T cell repertoires in COVID-19. Profiling relied on immunoSEQ multiplex PCR, and the TCRdb table lists in-frame clones only, not all of them. The sample has tens of thousands of clones, nearly 80% seen once. The source material was peripheral blood. The source of these receptors is a human donor in a cohort sampled during active COVID-19. CDR3s include the opening cysteine and the closing phenylalanine or tryptophan. D genes are given only for firm matches. Clone size, where shown, is once, few, many, or a class for clones that have expanded.

>TRBD2|TRBJ2-1|TRBV18|-
TGTGCCAGCTCACCACCGTTAGTAGCGGGGAGGAATGAGCAGTTCTTC
CASSPPLVAGRNEQFF
>-|TRBJ2-7|TRBV18|-
TGTGCCAGCTCACCACCTGCAGGGCGCCACGAGCAGTACTTC
CASSPPAGRHEQYF
>-|TRBJ1-1|TRBV27|-
TGTGCCAGCAGTTTTTTCCGGGGGGAGGGCGAAGCTTTCTTT
CASSFFRGEGEAFF
>TRBD1|TRBJ2-7|TRBV28|once
TGTGCCAGCAACCCCACAGGGGGGTCCCCCTACGAGCAGTACTTC
CASNPTGGSPYEQYF
>-|TRBJ2-7|TRBV5-6|-
TGTGCCAGCAGCTTTTCTCGAAGGACTTTACCTCACGAGCAGTACTTC
CASSFSRRTLPHEQYF
>TRBD2|TRBJ2-1|TRBV7-9|many
TGTGCCAGCAGCTCGGGACTAGCGGAATACAATGAGCAGTTCTTC
CASSSGLAEYNEQFF
>-|TRBJ1-1|TRBV7-8|many
TGTGCCAGCAGCACTGACATTTCCACTGAAGCTTTCTTT
CASSTDISTEAFF
>-|TRBJ1-2|TRBV9|-
TGTGCCAGCAGCGTCCTCCCCGCAGGGTCCTATGGCTACACCTTC
CASSVLPAGSYGYTF
>TRBD2|TRBJ2-1|TRBV6-1|few
TGTGCCAGCAGTAAAGGAAGGCTAGCGGGGTACAATGAGCAGTTCTTC
CASSKGRLAGYNEQFF
>TRBD1|TRBJ1-5|TRBV18|-
TGTGCCAGCTCACCTTCCGGACAGGGTGCATCAAATCAGCCCCAGCATTTT
CASSPSGQGASNQPQHF
>-|TRBJ1-2|TRBV30|-
TGTGCCTGGAGTAGCTTTAACTATGGCTACACCTTC
CAWSSFNYGYTF
>TRBD1|TRBJ2-2|TRBV9|-
TGTGCCAGCACCCCCGGGACAGGGGGCACCGGGGAGCTGTTTTTT
CASTPGTGGTGELFF
>-|TRBJ1-4|TRBV7-2|-
TGTGCCAGCAGCTTATATGGTGGTCAGGGCGGCGAAAAACTGTTTTTT
CASSLYGGQGGEKLFF
>TRBD1|TRBJ1-4|TRBV9|few
TGTGCCAGCAGCGATCGGGGAGGACAGGGGGTGGAGGAAAAACTGTTTTTT
CASSDRGGQGVEEKLFF
>TRBD1|TRBJ1-2|TRBV29-1|-
TGCAGCGTTGTTGTGGGGACAGACTATGGCTACACCTTC
CSVVVGTDYGYTF
>-|TRBJ2-5|TRBV20-1|-
TGCAGTGCTAGTCAGGGGTGGAACCAAGAGACCCAGTACTTC
CSASQGWNQETQYF
>-|TRBJ1-1|TRBV12-3/TRBV12-4|-
TGTGCCAGCATGGCATTGAACACTGAAGCTTTCTTT
CASMALNTEAFF
>-|TRBJ1-4|TRBV11-2|-
TGTGCCAGCAGCCGTATGTCGGGGACTAATGAAAAACTGTTTTTT
CASSRMSGTNEKLFF
>TRBD1|TRBJ1-2|TRBV28|-
TGTGCCAGCAGTTTGGCGGCAGGGGGCGATGGCTACACCTTC
CASSLAAGGDGYTF
>-|TRBJ2-1|TRBV10-3|-
TGTGCCATCAGTGAGCGGACTGGCAATGAGCAGTTCTTC
CAISERTGNEQFF
>TRBD2|TRBJ2-3|TRBV5-1|-
TGCGCCAGCAGCCCGACTAGCGGGGCCACAGATACGCAGTATTTT
CASSPTSGATDTQYF
>TRBD2|TRBJ2-1|TRBV28|-
TGTGCCAGCAGCAACCCGGGACTAGCGGACAATGAGCAGTTCTTC
CASSNPGLADNEQFF
>-|TRBJ2-5|TRBV7-9|-
TGTGCCAGCAGCTTAAGGACAGTCCAAGAGACCCAGTACTTC
CASSLRTVQETQYF
>TRBD2|TRBJ2-7|TRBV7-8|-
TGTGCCAGCAGCAACTTAGCGGGACTAACCTACGAGCAGTACTTC
CASSNLAGLTYEQYF
>-|TRBJ2-1|TRBV10-2|-
TGCGCCACCGAAATGGGACTGAACAACAATGAGCAGTTCTTC
CATEMGLNNNEQFF
>-|TRBJ1-2|TRBV19|-
TGTGCCAGCCTCCCGGGAGGGGGGGCGATCTATGGCTACACCTTC
CASLPGGGAIYGYTF
>-|TRBJ1-1|TRBV6-5|few
TGTGCCAGCAGCTCCGAGGGGGGGATCAACACTGAAGCTTTCTTT
CASSSEGGINTEAFF